Shown below are 13 T cell receptor beta chains from a single sample sequenced in a study of identical twins. TCRdb reprocessed the 5' RACE reads via MiXCR and lists one record per CDR3 protein. The sample holds a few hundred thousand distinct CDR3 sequences, around 8.3% seen once. These records were also assigned to another study, of yellow fever vaccine responses in identical twins.

Sequenced: CD8+ T cells sorted from blood. These receptors originate from a woman younger than 30 in good health.

This clonotype has more than one count but fewer than ten. The chain is built from TRBV15 and TRBJ2-7; D not certain. Germline V gene lookup returns CDR1 LNHNV and CDR2 YYDKDF (reference sequence). This CDR3 contains 15 residues. The V end lost 0 bases, the J end lost 2 bases, and 11 bases lay between the germline ends. CDR3 in DNA: TGTGCCACCAGCAGAGATTTAGGATTGACCTACGAGCAGTACTTC. This gives the protein CATSRDLGLTYEQYF.

The J gene is TRBJ2-2, the V gene TRBV3-1, with TRBD2 identical over 11 bases. This CDR3 is 16 amino acids long. CDR1 is LGHDT and CDR2 is YNNKEL in the germline V gene (reference sequence). V lost 7 bases to trimming and J lost 5 bases; unmatched junction nucleotides: 9. CDR3 sequence reads: CASTPLAGERTGELFF. The CDR3 nucleotides are TGTGCCAGCACCCCACTAGCGGGGGAAAGGACCGGGGAGCTGTTTTTT.

At least ten counts were recorded for this clonotype. CDR3 loop: CSGGTSGSTDTQYF. The CDR3 bases are TGCAGCGGGGGGACTAGCGGAAGCACAGATACGCAGTATTTT. The chain employs TRBV29-1 and TRBJ2-3, with 11 bases fitting TRBD2. There are 14 residues in the CDR3. Losses at the gene ends were 7 bases for V and 0 bases for J; bases not matched to a gene: 3. Germline loops: CDR1 SQVTM, CDR2 ANQGSEA.

The chain links TRBV5-1 to TRBJ1-2; 7 bases map to TRBD1. Germline lookup yields CDR1 SGHRS and CDR2 YFSETQ. The CDR3 sequence is 16 residues long. V gave up 4 bases and J gave up 3 bases; unmatched junction bases: 12. Here the CDR3 reads CASSQSTGLPDYGYTF. Written as DNA, the CDR3 is TGCGCCAGCAGCCAATCGACAGGGTTGCCGGACTATGGCTACACCTTC. Full variable domain (missing parts from reference TRBV5-1 and TRBJ1-2): KAGVTQTPRYLIKTRGQQVTLSCSPISGHRSVSWYQQTPGQGLQFLFEYFSETQRNKGNFPGRFSGRQFSNSRSEMNVSTLELGDSALYLCASSQSTGLPDYGYTFGSGTRLTVV.

There are a few counts of this clonotype. The chain couples TRBV7-9 to TRBJ2-1, with a weak D call TRBD2 (5 bases). Germline CDR1 SEHNR, CDR2 FQNEAQ (reference sequence). Between the trimmed V and J ends, which lost 0 bases and 6 bases, there was a span of 6 bases. CDR3 length: 13 amino acids. This CDR3 is CASSLARANEQFF. CDR3 sequence (DNA): TGTGCCAGCAGCTTAGCGCGGGCCAATGAGCAGTTCTTC.

This clonotype was observed many times. The chain uses TRBV10-1 and TRBJ1-6; no reliable D call. CDR1 is WNHNN and CDR2 is SYGVQD in the germline V gene (reference sequence). The CDR3 consists of 13 residues. The V end was cut by 3 bases, the J end by 2 bases, with 2 bases between. CDR3 protein: CASSDTYNSPLHF. DNA for the CDR3: TGCGCCAGCAGTGACACCTATAATTCACCCCTCCACTTT.

This clonotype has just a few counts. This chain joins TRBV16 and TRBJ2-2, with D tentatively TRBD1 or TRBD2 (5 bases each). The CDR3 consists of 13 residues. Germline values: CDR1 KGHSY, CDR2 FQNENV. V was clipped by 5 bases and J by 6 bases, with 10 bases between them. This chain's CDR3 is CASSWDGPGELFF. The DNA of the CDR3 is TGTGCCAGCAGCTGGGACGGTCCCGGGGAGCTGTTTTTT. The whole variable domain, filled in from reference TRBV16 and TRBJ2-2, reads GEEVAQTPKHLVRGEGQKAKLYCAPIKGHSYVFWYQQVLKNEFKFLISFQNENVFDETGMPKERFSAKCLPNSPCSLEIQATKLEDSAVYFCASSWDGPGELFFGEGSRLTVL.

About this clonotype itself: An end of the junction does not agree with germline; a read error may underlie this. The chain links TRBV7-6 to TRBJ2-1; D is unresolved. The CDR3 is 14 amino acids. Per the germline V gene, CDR1 is SGHVS and CDR2 is FNYEAQ. The CDR3: CASSSPRSGTSLDF. CDR3 nucleotides: TGTGCCAGCAGCTCACCACGTAGTGGAACGTCCCTCGACTTC. The full variable domain, with the rest looked up from reference TRBV7-6 and TRBJ2-1, is GAGVSQSPRYKVTKRGQDVALRCDPISGHVSLYWYRQALGQGPEFLTYFNYEAQQDKSGLPNDRFSAERPEGSISTLTIQRTEQRDSAMYRCASSSPRSGTSLDFGPGTRLTVL.

The CDR3 is CASSLGPMNTEAFF. The DNA for the CDR3 is TGTGCCAGCAGCCTCGGACCCATGAACACTGAAGCTTTCTTT. The chain is built from TRBV9 and TRBJ1-1, with D unclear. Deletions cut 4 bases from V and 0 bases from J, with 10 bases between. The germline V gene has CDR1 SGDLS and CDR2 YYNGEE. This CDR3 comprises 14 residues.

There are a few counts of this clonotype. The J gene is TRBJ2-7, the V gene TRBV15; the D gene is possibly TRBD2 (6 bases). The CDR3 runs 17 residues. Trimming cost V 1 base and J 0 bases, with 16 bases left between them. The germline V gene encodes CDR1 LNHNV and CDR2 YYDKDF (reference sequence). CDR3 region: CATSRALGLASSYEQYF. The CDR3 DNA follows: TGTGCCACCAGCAGAGCATTGGGTCTAGCGTCCTCCTACGAGCAGTACTTC.

There are many counts of this clonotype. The chain combines TRBV20-1 with TRBJ1-1; D unresolved. This CDR3 region has 13 residues. V gave up 3 bases and J gave up 0 bases, with 8 bases separating them. CDR1 and CDR2 (germline): DFQATT, SNEGSKA (reference sequence). For the CDR3, the DNA is TGCAGTGCTAGGGGCGGGTTGAACACTGAAGCTTTCTTT. Translating it yields CSARGGLNTEAFF.

With regard to this clonotype: At one end, the junction sequence differs from germline, possibly due to a read error. This chain links TRBV20-1 with TRBJ2-7; 8 bases agree with TRBD1. The CDR3 covers 16 residues. Germline V lookup: CDR1 DFQATT, CDR2 SNEGSKA (reference sequence). The CDR3 region is CSARDRLWTGTYEKYF. CDR3 coding DNA: TGCAGTGCTAGAGATCGCCTTTGGACAGGGACCTACGAGAAGTACTTC.

This clonotype was seen repeatedly, ten times or more. The chain carries TRBV4-3 and TRBJ1-2; D remains ambiguous. There are 16 residues in the CDR3. V lost 0 bases and J lost 0, with 11 bases in between. From germline, CDR1 is LGHNA and CDR2 YSLEER. In DNA form, the CDR3 reads TGCGCCAGCAGCCAAGATGAGGTGGCTGCTAACTATGGCTACACCTTC. Its protein product is CASSQDEVAANYGYTF.